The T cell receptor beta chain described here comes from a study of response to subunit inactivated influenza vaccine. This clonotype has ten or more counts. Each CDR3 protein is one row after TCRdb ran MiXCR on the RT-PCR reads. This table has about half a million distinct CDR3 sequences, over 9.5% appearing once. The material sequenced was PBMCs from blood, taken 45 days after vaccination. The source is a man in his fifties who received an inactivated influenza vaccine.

The DNA of the CDR3 is TGCAGTGCTCCGCGACAGGGGGCGGTCTTGGAGCAGTACTTC. Its translation is CSAPRQGAVLEQYF. The chain combines TRBV20-1 with TRBJ2-7; the match to TRBD1 covers 10 bases. The germline V gene has CDR1 DFQATT and CDR2 SNEGSKA (reference sequence). The CDR3 runs 14 residues. Trimming took 5 bases from V and 7 from J; bases not matched to a gene: 11.